A single sample gave rise to the 23 T cell receptor beta chains below, sequenced in a study of blood T cell repertoires in COVID-19. Produced via immunoSEQ multiplex PCR; TCRdb's table is partial and in-frame only. The sample yields a few hundred thousand clones, 88% seen once. Material for sequencing was peripheral blood. These TCRs come from a man aged 70-80 years with acute or convalescent COVID-19.

The chain links TRBV7-2 to TRBJ2-4; 7 bases agree with TRBD2. Per the germline V gene, CDR1 is SGHTA and CDR2 is FQGNSA. There are 13 residues in the CDR3. Trimming took 4 bases from V and 3 from J; bases not matched to a gene: 0. In DNA, the CDR3 is TGTGCCAGCAGCTGGGAGGGCAAAAACATTCAGTACTTC. Amino acid sequence: CASSWEGKNIQYF.

The chain couples TRBV29-1 to TRBJ2-5; 9 positions agree with TRBD2. Germline V gene data show CDR1 as SQVTM and CDR2 as ANQGSEA. The V gene end was trimmed by 7 bases and the J gene end by 1 base; junction bases not matched to a gene: 10. This CDR3 spans 15 amino acids. The CDR3 nucleotides are TGCAGCGCCAGGGGGGTAGCGGGAGTCCAAGAGACCCAGTACTTC. Protein: CSARGVAGVQETQYF.

With regard to this clone: At one end the junction does not follow the germline gene, possibly because of a read error. V gene TRBV9 combines with J gene TRBJ2-3; tentatively, D is TRBD1 (5 bases). The CDR3 is 13 residues long. Germline values: CDR1 SGDLS, CDR2 YYNGEE. CDR3: CASSEAGTGTQYF. The CDR3 nucleotides read TGTGCCAGCAGCGAGGCAGGAACAGGTACGCAGTATTTT.

CDR3 loop: CASSPGGISGANVLTF. The CDR3 nucleotides read TGTGCCAGCTCACCAGGGGGGATCTCTGGGGCCAACGTCCTGACTTTC. This chain uses TRBV18 with TRBJ2-6, with a tentative D call TRBD2 (6 bases). Germline V gene sequence: CDR1 KGHSH, CDR2 LQKENI. This CDR3 comprises 16 residues. V gave up 2 bases and J gave up 0 bases, with 8 bases separating them.

In the case of this clone: One end of the junction varies from germline; a read error may be responsible. This rearrangement joins TRBV28 to TRBJ2-1, with TRBD2 identical over 9 bases. Germline V gene data show CDR1 as MDHEN and CDR2 as SYDVKM. The CDR3 is 12 residues long. Here the CDR3 reads CASSLAGGPRIF. The CDR3 DNA reads TGTGCCAGCAGTTTAGCGGGAGGGCCAAGGATCTTC.

This chain joins TRBV6-5 and TRBJ2-5; D unclear. The CDR3 is made up of 13 amino acids. With 7 bases removed from V and 5 bases from J, the gap between germline ends came to 14 bases. Looked up from germline, CDR1 is MNHEY and CDR2 is SVGAGI. CDR3 bases: TGTGCCAGCATGCTGTCGGGTGCCGAGACCCAGTACTTC. Amino acid sequence: CASMLSGAETQYF.

The chain has TRBV6-1 and TRBJ2-5, with D possibly TRBD2 on 6 matching bases. Per the germline V gene, CDR1 is MNHNS and CDR2 is SASEGT. The CDR3 spans 13 residues. V lost 0 bases and J lost 12, with 14 bases in between. The CDR3 sequence: CASSEALGGVEYF. The CDR3 nucleotides are TGTGCCAGCAGTGAAGCGCTGGGAGGCGTCGAGTACTTC.

J is TRBJ1-1 and V is TRBV28; 8 bases align to TRBD1. With V trimmed by 7 bases and J by 5 bases, 15 bases remained unmatched. Germline values: CDR1 MDHEN, CDR2 SYDVKM. The CDR3 loop spans 16 amino acids. CDR3 DNA sequence: TGTGCCAGCATGAAGAGGACAGGGCAGATGGGGACTGAAGCTTTCTTT. It is translated as CASMKRTGQMGTEAFF.

The gene calls are TRBV7-8 and TRBJ1-1; D uncertain. CDR1 is SGHVS, CDR2 FQNEAQ, per germline. The CDR3 has 11 amino acids. Trimming removed 5 bases from V and 8 bases from J, with 9 bases in between. This chain's CDR3 is CASSERFEAFF. CDR3 nucleotides: TGTGCCAGCAGCGAGAGATTCGAAGCTTTCTTT. The whole variable domain, filled in from reference TRBV7-8 and TRBJ1-1, reads GAGVSQSPRYKVAKRGQDVALRCDPISGHVSLFWYQQALGQGPEFLTYFQNEAQLDKSGLPSDRFFAERPEGSVSTLKIQRTQQEDSAVYLCASSERFEAFFGQGTRLTVV.

In this sample, this clone turned up once. This chain links TRBV19 with TRBJ2-2; the match to TRBD1 covers 7 bases. CDR1 is LNHDA, CDR2 SQIVND, per germline (reference sequence). The V and J ends lost 0 bases and 2 bases, in that order; junction bases with no gene match: 3. CDR3 length equals 16 residues. The CDR3 here is CASSIDYRGNTGELFF. Here the CDR3 DNA reads TGTGCCAGTAGTATAGACTACAGGGGCAACACCGGGGAGCTGTTTTTT.

The V gene is TRBV29-1, the J gene TRBJ2-2, with 11 nucleotides matching TRBD2. This CDR3 has 15 residues. The V and J ends lost 6 bases and 5 bases, in that order; junction bases with no gene match: 8. From germline, CDR1 is SQVTM and CDR2 ANQGSEA. The CDR3 DNA sequence: TGCAGCGTGGCTTTAGCGGGAGGGCCAACCGGGGAGCTGTTTTTT. This encodes CSVALAGGPTGELFF.

The chain is built from TRBV5-6 and TRBJ2-5; D might be TRBD2 (5 bases). CDR1 SGHDT and CDR2 YYEEEE come from the germline V gene. The CDR3 consists of 13 residues. Trimming removed 4 bases from V and 2 bases from J, with 9 bases in between. CDR3 nucleotides: TGTGCCAGCAGCCTGGACTGGCAAGAGACCCAGTACTTC. Translated: CASSLDWQETQYF.

The chain employs TRBV5-4 and TRBJ1-2; possibly TRBD1 for D (5 bases). V gave up 3 bases and J gave up 3 bases, with 12 bases separating them. Germline V gene lookup returns CDR1 SGHNT and CDR2 YYREEE (reference sequence). This CDR3 contains 14 residues. CDR3 amino acids: CASSWGDRDYGYTF. The CDR3 nucleotides read TGTGCCAGCAGCTGGGGGGACCGCGACTATGGCTACACCTTC. Drawing the rest from reference TRBV5-4 and TRBJ1-2, the complete variable domain is ETGVTQSPTHLIKTRGQQVTLRCSSQSGHNTVSWYQQALGQGPQFIFQYYREEENGRGNFPPRFSGLQFPNYSSELNVNALELDDSALYLCASSWGDRDYGYTFGSGTRLTVV.

The chain has TRBV25-1 and TRBJ1-2; tentatively, D is TRBD1 (5 bases). V was cut by 5 bases and J by 3 bases, with 13 bases left in between. The CDR3 consists of 14 residues. CDR1 MGHDK and CDR2 SYGVNS come from the germline V gene. The CDR3 here is CASSPGDSYYGYTF. The CDR3 nucleotides are TGTGCCAGCAGTCCGGGGGACTCTTACTATGGCTACACCTTC.

V usage is TRBV28 and J usage is TRBJ1-1; D uncertain. Germline CDR1 and CDR2: MDHEN and SYDVKM. Trimming shortened V by 1 base and J by 7 bases, and 7 bases separated the two germline ends. The CDR3 runs to 12 residues. The CDR3 DNA sequence: TGTGCCAGCAGTTTATTAACATATGAAGCTTTCTTT. Residues: CASSLLTYEAFF.

Worth noting for this clone: This sample also contains other DNA sequences that code for the same CDR3. Here the CDR3 reads CASSSSNYGYTF. The CDR3 DNA reads TGTGCCAGCAGTTCCAGTAACTATGGCTACACCTTC. This chain connects TRBV28 to TRBJ1-2; D is undetermined. Looked up from germline, CDR1 is MDHEN and CDR2 is SYDVKM. The germline V and J ends were trimmed by 4 bases and 1 base, with 4 bases remaining between them. The CDR3 contains 12 residues.

In its sample, this clone was seen once. This chain joins TRBV19 and TRBJ2-1, with 9 positions matching TRBD2. The CDR3 runs to 20 residues. The ends lost 8 bases at V and 4 bases at J; junction bases unmatched: 24. Germline V gene data show CDR1 as LNHDA and CDR2 as SQIVND (reference sequence). CDR3 region: CASQKRTSAEKGAKYNEQFF. In nucleotides, the CDR3 is TGTGCCAGTCAGAAACGGACTAGCGCGGAAAAGGGGGCAAAATACAATGAGCAGTTCTTC.

The chain uses TRBV29-1 and TRBJ2-5, with D perhaps matching TRBD2 (6 bases). The CDR3 sequence is 12 residues long. V shed 2 bases and J shed 4 bases, with 8 bases lying between them. Germline CDR1 SQVTM, CDR2 ANQGSEA. CDR3 amino acids: CSVEQGGETQYF. The CDR3, as DNA: TGCAGCGTTGAACAGGGAGGAGAGACCCAGTACTTC.

V gene TRBV7-3 combines with J gene TRBJ2-2, with TRBD2 matching 10 bases. V lost 4 bases to trimming and J lost 2 bases; unmatched junction nucleotides: 1. The germline V gene has CDR1 SGHTA and CDR2 FQGTGA. CDR3 size: 15 residues. CDR3 amino acids: CASSSSGGNTGELFF. In DNA, the CDR3 is TGTGCCAGCAGCTCTAGCGGGGGCAACACCGGGGAGCTGTTTTTT.

The CDR3 reads CASSLGGLAGGLTDTQYF. CDR3 nucleotide sequence: TGTGCCAGCAGCTTAGGGGGACTAGCGGGAGGATTAACAGATACGCAGTATTTT. J is TRBJ2-3 and V is TRBV7-2; 15 positions match TRBD2. CDR1 and CDR2 (germline): SGHTA, FQGNSA. The trim removed 1 base at V and 3 bases at J, leaving 5 bases unmatched. The CDR3 contains 18 residues.

The rearrangement uses TRBV12-3 or TRBV12-4 and TRBJ2-1; D not certain. Trimming stripped 6 bases from V and 3 bases from J, with 3 bases between. The CDR3 is 11 residues long. The CDR3 region has the DNA TGTGCCAGCAGCCTCTACAATGAGCAGTTCTTC. Translation: CASSLYNEQFF.

The chain couples TRBV30 to TRBJ2-1, with no clear D. Trimming stripped 4 bases from V and 5 bases from J, with 21 bases between. The CDR3 length is 16 residues. Per germline, CDR1 GTSNPN and CDR2 SVGIG (reference sequence). The CDR3 is CAWTASNTDGDNEQFF. DNA of the CDR3: TGTGCCTGGACCGCCTCCAACACCGACGGAGACAATGAGCAGTTCTTC.

V and J are TRBV30 and TRBJ1-2; 12 nucleotides line up with TRBD1. The V gene's germline CDR1 is GTSNPN and CDR2 SVGIG (reference sequence). CDR3 size: 14 residues. CDR3 coding DNA: TGTGCGAGGGACAGGGGGCCCCAAAGCTATGGCTACACCTTC. Protein sequence: CARDRGPQSYGYTF.